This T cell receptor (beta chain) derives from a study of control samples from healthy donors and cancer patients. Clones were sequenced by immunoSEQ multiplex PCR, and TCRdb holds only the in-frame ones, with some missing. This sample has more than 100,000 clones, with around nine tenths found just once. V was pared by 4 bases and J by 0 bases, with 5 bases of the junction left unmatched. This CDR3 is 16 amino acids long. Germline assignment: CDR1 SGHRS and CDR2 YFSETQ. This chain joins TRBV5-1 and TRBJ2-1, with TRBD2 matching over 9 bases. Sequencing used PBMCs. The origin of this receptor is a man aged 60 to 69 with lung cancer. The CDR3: CASSPSAGGSYNEQFF. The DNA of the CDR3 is TGCGCCAGCAGCCCTTCAGCGGGGGGCTCCTACAATGAGCAGTTCTTC.